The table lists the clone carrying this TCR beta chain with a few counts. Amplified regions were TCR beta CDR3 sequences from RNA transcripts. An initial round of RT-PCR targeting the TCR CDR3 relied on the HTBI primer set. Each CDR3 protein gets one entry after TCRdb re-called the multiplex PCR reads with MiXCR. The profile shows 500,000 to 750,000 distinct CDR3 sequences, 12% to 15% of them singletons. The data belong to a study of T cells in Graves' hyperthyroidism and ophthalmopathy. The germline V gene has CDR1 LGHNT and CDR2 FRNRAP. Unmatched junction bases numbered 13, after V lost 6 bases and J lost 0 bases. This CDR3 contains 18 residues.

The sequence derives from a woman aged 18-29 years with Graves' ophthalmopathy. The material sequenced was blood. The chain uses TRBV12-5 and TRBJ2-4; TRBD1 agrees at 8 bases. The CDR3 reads CASGATGGTDLAKNIQYF. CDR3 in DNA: TGTGCTAGTGGCGCAACAGGGGGTACCGATCTAGCCAAAAACATTCAGTACTTC. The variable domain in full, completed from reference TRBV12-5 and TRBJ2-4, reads DARVTQTPRHKVTEMGQEVTMRCQPILGHNTVFWYRQTMMQGLELLAYFRNRAPLDDSGMPKDRFSAEMPDATLATLKIQPSEPRDSAVYFCASGATGGTDLAKNIQYFGAGTRLSVL.